This T cell receptor (beta chain) stems from a study of T cells and copy number aberrations in small-cell lung cancer (dated by TCRdb to the early 2020s). Study-level background: TCR repertoire sequencing was paired with whole-exome sequencing of the same tumor regions to relate T cell metrics to mutations and copy number aberrations. Tumor TCR data existed for approximately 17 patients, and roughly 15 patients had TCR data from both tumor tissue and normal tissue.

Concerning this clone itself: Its antigen remains unidentified. Nothing much larger sits one base from this clone, and base qualities are not available.

Taken from the germline V gene, the CDR1 and CDR2 loops are MDHEN and SYDVKM. V is pruned by 3 bases and J by 2 bases, leaving 7 bases of the junction without a gene match. Spanning cysteine to phenylalanine, the CDR3 consists of 15 amino acids. Only the CDR3 part of the read is kept: 45 bases, read in frame from the first base. The donors were limited-stage small-cell lung cancer patients whose surgical resection took place in Hangzhou, China, between about 2008 and 2021. Every donor went straight to surgery with no preoperative chemotherapy or radiotherapy, and no donor was given immunotherapy either before or after surgery. Each of the 15 to 20 patients in the sequenced cohort was a smoker or a heavy second-hand smoker. Adjacent normal lung was collected at least 2 cm from the tumor margin and was morphologically confirmed by two pathologists to be free of malignant cells. To characterize T cell repertoire heterogeneity, the study applied multi-region TCR-beta sequencing to resected limited-stage small-cell lung cancers and to tumor-adjacent lung tissue. The AllPrep DNA/RNA FFPE Kit (Qiagen) was used to extract genomic DNA from the FFPE tissue.

TCR-beta CDR3 regions were amplified from genomic DNA with the immunoSEQ hsTCRB Kit using multiplexed V- and J-gene primers. Unique DNA barcodes were added in a second PCR, and samples were pooled together with a negative and a positive control. The pooled TCR-beta libraries were sequenced using a 150-cycle paired-end protocol on an Illumina MiSeq. In the paper's pipeline: Adaptive Biotechnologies processed the raw sequencing data into a report containing normalized, annotated TCR-beta repertoires. T-cell density was computed as TCR-beta templates normalized to usable DNA, which was estimated by amplifying housekeeping genes. Richness was defined as the count of unique rearrangements, and clonality was defined as 1 minus Pielou's evenness. The clones in this table, taken by TCRdb from immuneACCESS, are in-frame only. Not every clone is retained; where verified, under half of the shortfall comes from an unresolved V gene, and the cause of the rest is unknown. V and J calls and clone size are copied from that table; D and trimming were computed from the DNA. Across this sample there are about 6,600 clones, with approximately 79% seen only once. Of the sample, approximately 9.4% falls within the top ten clones.

Results and caveats for the whole study, not just this receptor: The study was limited by a small sample size because surgical resection is uncommon in small-cell lung cancer, and validation of the findings is required. Tumors had lower T-cell density, richness and clonality than adjacent lung tissue, though the difference in density was not significant. All specimens consisted of formalin-fixed paraffin-embedded tissue, which is known to introduce sequencing artifacts.

Recombination linked TRBV28 to TRBJ2-7, with TRBD1 identical over 7 junction bases. The sequencing input was normal tissue next to the tumor. The TCR originated in a woman between 65 and 79 years old with small cell lung cancer. Some clones in this sample may be carry-over from other donors' samples. The DNA is as follows: TGTGCCAGCAGTTTTTCGACAGGGATAACCTACGAGCAGTACTTC. This yields the protein CASSFSTGITYEQYF.